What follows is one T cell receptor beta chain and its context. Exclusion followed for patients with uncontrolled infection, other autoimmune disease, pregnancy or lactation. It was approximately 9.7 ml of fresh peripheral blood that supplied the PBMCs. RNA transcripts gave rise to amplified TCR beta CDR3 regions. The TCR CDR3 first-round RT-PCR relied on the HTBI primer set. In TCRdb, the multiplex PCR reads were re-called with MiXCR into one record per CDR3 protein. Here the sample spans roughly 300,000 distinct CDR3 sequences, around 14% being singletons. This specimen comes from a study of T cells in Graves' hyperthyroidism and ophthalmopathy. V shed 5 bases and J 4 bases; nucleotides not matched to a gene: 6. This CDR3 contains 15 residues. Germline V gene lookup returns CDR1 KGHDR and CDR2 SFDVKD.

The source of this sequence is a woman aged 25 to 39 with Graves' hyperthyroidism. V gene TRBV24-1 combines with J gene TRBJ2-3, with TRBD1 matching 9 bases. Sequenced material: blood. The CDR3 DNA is TGTGCCACCAGTGTAGGACAGGGGTTCGCAGATACGCAGTATTTT. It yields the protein CATSVGQGFADTQYF.